This T cell receptor (beta chain) was sequenced for a study of cytomegalovirus exposure and HLA in healthy donors (dated by TCRdb to the late 2010s). Concerning the study at large: In an earlier analysis of roughly 590 of the donors, 276 Gb of sequence data and roughly 100 million unique TCR beta sequences from about 179 million T cells were reported. Rather than drawing on any new phenotypic data, the later analysis identified candidate immune exposures from TCR beta sequences and the way those sequences occurred across donors. Every discovery cohort repertoire had been produced on one sequencing platform. Of the 350 to 450 genotyped donors, roughly 80% fell in the genetic ancestry cluster associated with self-reported Caucasian donors. The number of donors typed differed by locus, with 629-630 for A, B, C, DRB1 and DQB1, 522 for DQA1, 600 to 610 for DPA1, and some 450 for DPB1. A separate validation cohort of roughly 130 different subjects was used in addition to the roughly 720-subject first cohort. High-throughput TCR immunosequencing, statistical association of individual TCRs with disease status, and machine learning were combined to predict cytomegalovirus infection status. A later analysis re-examined previously published TCR beta repertoires from several hundred donors and added high-resolution HLA genotyping to investigate patterns of TCR occurrence. A few DR-DQ haplotypes were treated as single units for association and clustering because of strong linkage in the cohort. Alongside the repertoire data, information on donor age, sex, ethnicity and CMV serostatus was compiled. The aim of the study was to test whether cataloging public T cell receptors could identify signatures of past pathogen exposure. An earlier analysis of 587 of the donors used high-throughput TCR beta sequencing to judge whether each TCR beta V gene segment behaved as functional or pseudogenic. Among some 400 genotyped donors of the cohort, an average of around 250,000 unique TCR beta nucleotide sequences was sequenced per donor, of which roughly 17% were non-productive. The T cell repertoires of 666 subjects were profiled by immunosequencing and related to cytomegalovirus serostatus. HLA typing covered class I and class II loci at four-digit resolution. A later genetic analysis took genome-wide SNP genotypes for 398 of the 666 donors and used that subset as a discovery cohort. An early release covering 550 to 700 HLA-typed donors comprised roughly 300 gigabases of sequencing data and around 80 million unique TCR sequences.

This clone was seen a few times. Its binding antigen is unknown. Per-base quality was not reported, and no clone a single base away is much larger than it. The germline V gene (reference sequence) provides CDR1 SEHNR and CDR2 FQNEAQ. After removal of 5 bases from V and 4 bases from J, the junction retains 6 bases not matched to a gene. The CDR3, from cysteine to phenylalanine, totals 16 residues. Of the read, only the CDR3 DNA is kept; its 48 bases are in frame from base 1. Library creation used the immunoSEQ multiplex PCR assay. The multiplex PCR relied on a mix of 60 forward primers for TCR Vbeta segments and 13 reverse primers for TCR Jbeta segments. A multiplex PCR assay on genomic DNA amplified the CDR3 region of rearranged TCR beta genes. On the Illumina HiSeq System, the amplified TCR beta libraries were sequenced as 87-base-pair reads. As for how the authors treated the data: A later analysis counted approximately 76 million unique TCR beta chains across the 666 repertoires, and some 12 million of these chains were shared by at least two donors. Raw reads were error-corrected and collapsed into unique sequences by a nearest-neighbor algorithm in which closely related sequences were merged to remove PCR and sequencing errors. To assign V, D and J gene segments, CDR3 sequences were aligned to IMGT reference sequences. Each retained sequence needed at least a six-nucleotide match to both a V gene segment and a J gene segment. Rearrangements were classified as productive when the CDR3 lacked stop codons and remained in frame with V and J, and all other rearrangements were classified as non-productive. Following IMGT convention, CDR3 was defined as the stretch from the second conserved V-encoded cysteine up to the conserved J-encoded phenylalanine. In an earlier analysis of 500 to 650 of the donors, sequences lacking an unambiguous match to a single V gene segment were excluded. In an earlier analysis of almost 600 of the donors, a V segment was called functional when productive rearrangements were above 56.7%, and segregating when the standard deviation between donors exceeded 5%. A statistical classification framework was built to diagnose cytomegalovirus status from the catalog of TCR beta chain sequences. In a later analysis, V and J genes were assigned by comparing TCR nucleotide sequences against IMGT/GENE-DB human TR gene sequences. In a later analysis, CDR3 sequences and most-parsimonious VDJ recombination scenarios were assigned using the TCRdist pipeline. A later analysis defined each TCR beta chain by its CDR3 amino acid sequence plus V-gene family, and excluded reads lacking a unique V-gene family. To address suspected cross-contamination and a sequencing artifact, a later analysis removed some 620 highly shared, low-generation-probability nucleotide sequences. In a later analysis, a clonal expansion index for each public chain was calculated from normalized within-repertoire ranks of inferred template counts. In a later analysis, generation probabilities were computed using a VDJ recombination model fitted to out-of-frame rearrangements, and the results were checked against IGoR. In a later analysis, TCR-TCR, TCR-HLA and TCR-CMV co-occurrence was scored with hypergeometric tests, and a repertoire-size bias correction was applied to TCR pairs. To estimate false discovery rates, a later analysis permuted the HLA or CMV assignments 20 times. In a later analysis, co-occurring TCRs were grouped using DBSCAN, with TCRdist sequence similarity added in when clustering inside HLA-allele-positive subsets. Co-occurrence clustering excluded repertoires with fewer than 30,000 or more than 120,000 public chains, plus five with anomalous nucleotide sharing. TCRdb retrieved this table from immuneACCESS and kept in-frame rearrangements only. Not all clones are present; in checked studies, unresolved V genes account for under half, and no reason is known for the remainder. The D gene and trimming were derived from the DNA, and the V and J assignments and clone size from that table. The sample table records roughly 180,000 clones; roughly 9.5% of these occur just once. The top ten constitute 1% to 1.5% of the sample.

The cohort consisted of some 670 healthy bone marrow donors. All cohort members were sampled while nominally healthy, although unrecorded immune exposures were likely present. The donor was CMV seropositive and belonged to the group of more than 250 seropositive cohort members. A peripheral blood sample was provided by each donor, and peripheral blood mononuclear cells were used for TCR beta sequencing. Genomic DNA was extracted from the blood cell samples with the Qiagen DNeasy Blood Extraction Kit. Results and caveats for the whole study, not just this receptor: In a later genetic analysis, fewer N-insertions in productive TCRs were reported among donors in an Asian-associated ancestry cluster than the roughly 700-donor mean. Three of the identified cytomegalovirus-associated TCR beta chains were confirmed in vitro to be specific for cytomegalovirus antigens. A total of around 150 TCR beta chains were listed by the study as associated with cytomegalovirus. In a later analysis, about 16,000 TCR beta sequences were associated with specific HLA alleles at a false discovery rate of 0.05. According to the authors, the approach could potentially be generalized to other disease states and immunological phenotypes. An earlier analysis of 450 to 750 of the donors showed that most TCR beta V segments appeared in productive rearrangements either about 87% or about 30% of the time, which broadly matched IMGT annotations. Only TCR beta chains were sequenced in this cohort, and the absence of alpha or paired-chain data limited detectable features. In a later analysis, HLA-associated TCR beta chains were found to be more clonally expanded and to have lower generation probabilities than equally common non-associated chains. An association between a missense DCLRE1C variant and V-gene and J-gene trimming of TCR beta chains was found in a later genetic analysis and replicated in an independent cohort. Because some donors lacked HLA typing at each locus, the association tests relied only on the typed subset. Correlated functional status among segregating V segments might be attributable to linkage disequilibrium, but an unknown experimental factor could not be ruled out. Presence/absence analyses assumed roughly uniform sequencing depth across donors, an assumption that may not hold. A later analysis found that most CMV-associated TCR beta chains appeared HLA-restricted, with HLA associations seemingly driven largely by CMV exposure. Most TCR sequences were observed very rarely across donors, whereas some public TCRs were present in many individuals. Assigning TCR associations to individual alleles was difficult when HLA alleles, especially DR and DQ, strongly co-occurred. A further reported finding was that TCR beta sequences accurately predicted the HLA-A and HLA-B alleles for most subjects in the first cohort. For the cohort, immune exposure information was limited to CMV serostatus. A cluster of highly shared sequence variants was judged likely to be a technical artifact of the sequencing pipeline. The earlier analysis of 450 to 700 of the donors excluded 15 to 20 rarely observed V segments, including chromosome 9 orphons, because counts were too low. The classifier was reported to diagnose cytomegalovirus status with high specificity and sensitivity in both the original and validation cohorts. In a later analysis, several top co-occurrence clusters were reported to appear linked to parvovirus B19, influenza, CMV and Epstein-Barr virus. In a later analysis, TCR association rates were found to vary across HLA loci, with the most associated TCRs seen for DRB1 alleles and the fewest for HLA-C alleles. Some IMGT-functional V segments, including TRBV6-2 and TRBV6-3, could not be distinguished by the 87-base-pair reads and were therefore excluded.

The receptor was isolated from a woman aged 25 to 39 in good health and CMV-seropositive. The sequenced sample consisted of PBMCs. The sequence links TRBV7-9 to TRBJ1-6, and 9 junctional nucleotides match TRBD1. The CDR3 protein is CASSPQGTGYNSPLHF. The nucleotides read TGTGCCAGCAGCCCTCAAGGGACAGGGTATAATTCACCCCTCCACTTT.